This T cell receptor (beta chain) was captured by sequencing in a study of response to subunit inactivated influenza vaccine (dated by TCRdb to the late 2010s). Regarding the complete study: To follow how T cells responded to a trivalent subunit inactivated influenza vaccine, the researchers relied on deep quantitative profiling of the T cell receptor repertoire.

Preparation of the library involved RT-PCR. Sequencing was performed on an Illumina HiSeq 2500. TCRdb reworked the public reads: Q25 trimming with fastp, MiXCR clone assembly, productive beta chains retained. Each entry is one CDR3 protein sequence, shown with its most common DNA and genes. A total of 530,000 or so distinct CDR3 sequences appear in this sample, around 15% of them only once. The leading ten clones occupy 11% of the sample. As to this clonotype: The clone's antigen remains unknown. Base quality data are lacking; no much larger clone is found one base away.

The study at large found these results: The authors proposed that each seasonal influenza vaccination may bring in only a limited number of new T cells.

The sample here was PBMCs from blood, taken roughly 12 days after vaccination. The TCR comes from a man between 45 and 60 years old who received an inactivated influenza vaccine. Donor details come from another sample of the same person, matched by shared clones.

This receptor has the CDR3 CASSPVRSFHEQFF. The DNA sequence is given as TGTGCCAGCAGCCCCGTCCGATCCTTCCATGAGCAGTTCTTC. This receptor chain uses TRBV13 and TRBJ2-1, with the D gene uncertain. There are 14 amino acids in the CDR3, from cysteine to phenylalanine inclusive. Only CDR3 DNA is held: 42 bases, read in frame from base 1. CDR1 and CDR2 (PRHDT, FYEKMQ) derive from the germline V gene (reference sequence). At the junction V is shortened by 5 bases and J by 8 bases, with 16 bases in between.